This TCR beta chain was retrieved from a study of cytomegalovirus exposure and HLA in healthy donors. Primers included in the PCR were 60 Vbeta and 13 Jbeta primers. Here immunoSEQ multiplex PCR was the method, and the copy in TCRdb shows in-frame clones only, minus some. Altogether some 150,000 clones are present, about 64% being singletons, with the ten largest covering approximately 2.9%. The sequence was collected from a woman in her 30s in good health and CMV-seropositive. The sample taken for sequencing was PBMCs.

CDR3: CAWSSGGGNQPQHF. The CDR3 bases are TGTGCCTGGAGTTCAGGTGGAGGAAATCAGCCCCAGCATTTT. The chain is built from TRBV30 and TRBJ1-5; D ambiguous. V was cut by 2 bases and J by 4 bases, with 12 bases left in between. CDR1 and CDR2 from the germline V gene are GTSNPN and SVGIG (reference sequence). The CDR3 contains 14 residues. The whole variable domain, remainder taken from reference TRBV30 and TRBJ1-5, is SQTIHQWPATLVQPVGSPLSLECTVEGTSNPNLYWYRQAAGRGLQLLFYSVGIGQISSEVPQNLSASRPQDRQFILSSKKLLLSDSGFYLCAWSSGGGNQPQHFGDGTRLSIL.